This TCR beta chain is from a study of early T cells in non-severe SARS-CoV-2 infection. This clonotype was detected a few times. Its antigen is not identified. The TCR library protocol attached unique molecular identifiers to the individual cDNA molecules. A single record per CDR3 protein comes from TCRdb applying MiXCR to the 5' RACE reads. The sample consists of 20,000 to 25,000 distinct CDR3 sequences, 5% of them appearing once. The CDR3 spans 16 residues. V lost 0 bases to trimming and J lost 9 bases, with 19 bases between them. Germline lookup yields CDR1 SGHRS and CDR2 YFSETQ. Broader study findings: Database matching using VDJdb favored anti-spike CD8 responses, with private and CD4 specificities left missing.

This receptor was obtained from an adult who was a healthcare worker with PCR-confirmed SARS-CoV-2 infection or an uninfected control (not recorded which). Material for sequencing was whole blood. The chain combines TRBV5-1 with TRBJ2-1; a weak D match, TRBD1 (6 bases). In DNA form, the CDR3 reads TGCGCCAGCAGCTTGGCTGGGGGCAACGCTTTTGGTGAGCAGTTCTTC. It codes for CASSLAGGNAFGEQFF.